This passage covers 30 T cell receptor beta chains from one sample sequenced in a study of T cell responses to AZD1222 COVID-19 vaccine. The method was immunoSEQ multiplex PCR; TCRdb's version includes in-frame clones alone and lacks a portion of them. In the table there are about 110,000 clones, over 85% of which are singletons. The sample was peripheral blood, taken on day 0 of AZD1222 vaccination. Source of these receptors: an adult in good health.

This chain uses TRBV10-3 with TRBJ2-7; D is undetermined. This CDR3 has 14 amino acids. CDR1 is ENHRY and CDR2 is SYGVKD in the germline V gene. Trimming removed 0 bases from V and 5 bases from J, with 11 bases in between. The CDR3 sequence: CAISESSMGNEQYF. Here the CDR3 DNA reads TGTGCCATCAGTGAGTCGAGTATGGGGAACGAGCAGTACTTC.

The gene calls are TRBV6-5 and TRBJ1-2; TRBD1 might be the D (5 bases). The CDR3 has 14 residues. In germline, CDR1 is MNHEY, CDR2 SVGAGI. Trimming shortened V by 4 bases and J by 5 bases, and 14 bases separated the two germline ends. The CDR3 reads CASSSWGGGYGYTF. For the CDR3, the DNA is TGTGCCAGCAGTTCTTGGGGGGGAGGGTATGGCTACACCTTC.

The chain has TRBV6-5 and TRBJ1-6, with D unclear. The CDR3 sequence is 14 residues long. V was trimmed by 6 bases and J by 3 bases, leaving 9 bases between them. The V gene's germline CDR1 is MNHEY and CDR2 SVGAGI. CDR3 bases: TGTGCCAGCAGCCGAACCAGCTATAATTCACCCCTCCACTTT. It yields the protein CASSRTSYNSPLHF.

The rearrangement uses TRBV5-1 and TRBJ2-1; 7 nucleotides line up with TRBD2. The J segment lost 7 bases and the V segment lost 6 bases, leaving 10 bases of the junction unmatched. Germline V CDR1 and CDR2: SGHRS, YFSETQ. The CDR3 sequence is 14 residues long. The CDR3 is CASTSGGLPNEQFF. The CDR3 nucleotides read TGCGCCAGCACATCGGGGGGACTCCCGAATGAGCAGTTCTTC.

The genes are TRBV5-6 and TRBJ2-2; D may match TRBD1 or TRBD2 (5 bases each). Germline CDR1 reads SGHDT; CDR2 reads YYEEEE. The CDR3 length is 16 residues. With 0 bases removed from V and 4 bases from J, the gap between germline ends came to 13 bases. In nucleotides, the CDR3 is TGTGCCAGCAGCTTGGAAAGGGGACGGGTCACCGGGGAGCTGTTTTTT. It yields the protein CASSLERGRVTGELFF.

Remarks on this clone: The same CDR3 is also encoded by other DNA sequences in this sample. CDR3 amino acids: CASSPTGNYGYTF. The CDR3 DNA reads TGTGCCAGCAGCCCGACAGGAAACTATGGCTACACCTTC. The chain recombines TRBV12-3 or TRBV12-4 with TRBJ1-2, with a weak D call TRBD1 (6 bases). The CDR3 runs to 13 residues. Trimming stripped 6 bases from V and 2 bases from J, with 10 bases between.

The chain carries TRBV7-2 and TRBJ2-3, with TRBD2 as a possible D gene (6 bases). Between the trimmed V and J ends, which lost 7 bases and 0 bases, there was a span of 14 bases. The CDR3 has 15 amino acids. Germline CDR1 is SGHTA and CDR2 is FQGNSA. CDR3 DNA sequence: TGTGCCAGCAATGTCGGACTAACAAGCACAGATACGCAGTATTTT. It is translated as CASNVGLTSTDTQYF.

The chain has TRBV19 and TRBJ2-3; TRBD2 aligns across 7 bases. The germline CDR1 and CDR2 sequences are LNHDA and SQIVND (reference sequence). This CDR3 spans 14 amino acids. Trimming took 6 bases from V and 3 from J; bases not matched to a gene: 6. The chain's CDR3 is CASSWGGGTDTQYF. The CDR3 DNA reads TGTGCCAGTAGCTGGGGGGGTGGGACAGATACGCAGTATTTT.

The chain has TRBV12-5 and TRBJ1-1; the match to TRBD1 covers 8 bases. V lost 5 bases, J lost 5 bases, and 13 bases stayed unmatched. This CDR3 has 16 residues. Germline V CDR1 and CDR2: LGHNT, FRNRAP. The CDR3 loop reads CASGTSRGTGWTEAFF. The CDR3 DNA sequence: TGTGCTAGTGGTACAAGCCGCGGGACAGGTTGGACTGAAGCTTTCTTT.

The chain has TRBV5-1 and TRBJ1-1; D might be TRBD1 (5 bases). V lost 7 bases and J 1 base, leaving 11 bases between the germline ends. This CDR3 contains 13 residues. CDR1 is SGHRS, CDR2 YFSETQ, per germline. The CDR3 loop reads CASRDRENTEAFF. CDR3 bases: TGCGCCAGCCGGGACCGCGAGAACACTGAAGCTTTCTTT.

Regarding this clone: The junction departs from the called germline gene at one end, perhaps through a read error. This chain links TRBV7-9 with TRBJ2-1, with TRBD2 matching over 7 bases. CDR1 is SEHNR and CDR2 is FQNEAQ in the germline V gene (reference sequence). This CDR3 region has 13 residues. The CDR3 DNA reads as TGTGCCAGCAGCTTAGCCCGACTAGCCCCTAGTCTCTTC. As protein: CASSLARLAPSLF.

V and J are TRBV12-3 or TRBV12-4 and TRBJ1-1; D is perhaps TRBD1 (5 bases). CDR3 size: 12 residues. V lost 5 bases and J 11 bases, leaving 15 bases between the germline ends. The CDR3 loop reads CASSRGRGRAFF. CDR3 nucleotides: TGTGCCAGCAGTCGGGGAAGGGGCCGGGCTTTCTTT.

The rearrangement links TRBV5-1 to TRBJ2-7; tentative D call: TRBD1 (6 bases). Trimming took off 4 bases at V and 3 bases at J, with 11 bases between the two ends. CDR1 is SGHRS and CDR2 is YFSETQ in the germline V gene. This CDR3 region has 13 residues. The CDR3 region has the DNA TGCGCCAGCAGCCCCGGGGACATCTACGAGCAGTACTTC. Translated: CASSPGDIYEQYF.

This chain connects TRBV5-6 to TRBJ1-2, with a weak D call TRBD1 (6 bases). In germline, CDR1 is SGHDT, CDR2 YYEEEE. The V end was cut by 3 bases, the J end by 4 bases, with 13 bases between. The CDR3 consists of 14 residues. This CDR3 reads CASSSLGGGYGYTF. CDR3 DNA: TGTGCCAGCAGCTCGTTAGGAGGGGGCTATGGCTACACCTTC.

The J gene is TRBJ1-1, the V gene TRBV7-8; perhaps TRBD1 as D (5 bases). Trimming left V 1 base short and J 3 bases short, with 15 bases between. The CDR3 totals 16 residues. Germline lookup yields CDR1 SGHVS and CDR2 FQNEAQ. The CDR3 bases are TGTGCCAGCAGCTTAGGAAACGTGGGGCAGGACACTGAAGCTTTCTTT. Its protein is CASSLGNVGQDTEAFF. Combining the CDR3 with reference TRBV7-8 and TRBJ1-1 gives the whole variable domain GAGVSQSPRYKVAKRGQDVALRCDPISGHVSLFWYQQALGQGPEFLTYFQNEAQLDKSGLPSDRFFAERPEGSVSTLKIQRTQQEDSAVYLCASSLGNVGQDTEAFFGQGTRLTVV.

V and J are TRBV10-3 and TRBJ1-6, with TRBD1 as a possible D gene (5 bases). The germline V gene encodes CDR1 ENHRY and CDR2 SYGVKD. This CDR3 spans 15 amino acids. With 6 bases removed from V and 5 bases from J, the gap between germline ends came to 14 bases. CDR3 in DNA: TGTGCCATCAGGCCAGGGTTAGAGAATAATTCACCCCTCCACTTT. Its protein product is CAIRPGLENNSPLHF.

The chain uses TRBV12-5 and TRBJ1-2; a weak D match, TRBD1 (5 bases). The CDR3 sequence is 14 residues long. The germline V gene has CDR1 LGHNT and CDR2 FRNRAP. Trimming pared 2 bases from V and 8 bases from J, leaving 15 bases between. The CDR3 DNA reads as TGTGCTAGTGGTTTGCGGGGGACGGCCAGGGGCTACACCTTC. Translating it yields CASGLRGTARGYTF.

Only one count was recorded for this clone. The V call is TRBV6-5, the J call TRBJ1-1; D perhaps matches TRBD1 (6 bases). Germline V CDR1 and CDR2: MNHEY, SVGAGI. V was trimmed by 5 bases and J by 3 bases, leaving 16 bases between them. The CDR3 consists of 15 residues. The CDR3, as DNA: TGTGCCAGCAGTCGGGAGGGTAGGGGGTACACTGAAGCTTTCTTT. Translating it yields CASSREGRGYTEAFF.

The rearrangement links TRBV19 to TRBJ2-1; no definite D call. The V end lost 3 bases, the J end lost 4 bases, and 13 bases lay between the germline ends. The CDR3 consists of 15 residues. CDR1 and CDR2 from the germline V gene are LNHDA and SQIVND (reference sequence). CDR3 sequence: CASSMMVGPYNEQFF. CDR3 nucleotides: TGTGCCAGTAGTATGATGGTCGGCCCTTACAATGAGCAGTTCTTC.

V is TRBV19 and J is TRBJ1-6; TRBD1 might be the D (5 bases). V lost 6 bases and J lost 6, with 9 bases in between. The CDR3 is made up of 13 amino acids. The V gene's germline CDR1 is LNHDA and CDR2 SQIVND (reference sequence). In DNA form, the CDR3 reads TGTGCCAGTAGCCCGGGGGGTAATTCACCCCTCCACTTT. Translation: CASSPGGNSPLHF.

The chain employs TRBV12-5 and TRBJ1-2; D unclear. Germline-derived CDR1 and CDR2 are LGHNT and FRNRAP. V dropped 1 base and J dropped 7 bases, with 13 bases sitting between them. There are 14 residues in the CDR3. The CDR3 nucleotides are TGTGCTAGTGGTTTGGACCTTGGACGGGGTGGCTACACCTTC. This codes for CASGLDLGRGGYTF. Full variable domain (rest looked up from reference TRBV12-5 and TRBJ1-2): DARVTQTPRHKVTEMGQEVTMRCQPILGHNTVFWYRQTMMQGLELLAYFRNRAPLDDSGMPKDRFSAEMPDATLATLKIQPSEPRDSAVYFCASGLDLGRGGYTFGSGTRLTVV.

The chain carries TRBV3-1 (or the pseudogene TRBV3-2) and TRBJ2-5, with 9 bases identical to TRBD2. Germline V gives CDR1 LGHDT, CDR2 YNNKEL (reference sequence). Losses at the gene ends were 8 bases for V and 1 base for J; bases not matched to a gene: 11. This CDR3 comprises 16 residues. The CDR3 DNA reads as TGTGCCAGCTCTTGGGTGGCTAGCGGGACCCAAGAGACCCAGTACTTC. Residues: CASSWVASGTQETQYF.

The chain couples TRBV19 to TRBJ1-5; D not resolved. This CDR3 contains 9 residues. V lost 8 bases, J lost 6 bases, and 2 bases lay in between. Germline V gene data show CDR1 as LNHDA and CDR2 as SQIVND (reference sequence). CDR3 sequence (DNA): TGTGCCAGTTTTCAGCCCCAGCATTTT. Its protein product is CASFQPQHF.

The gene calls are TRBV18 and TRBJ2-5; 7 bases match TRBD2. Germline CDR1 and CDR2: KGHSH and LQKENI. CDR3 length equals 15 residues. V was clipped by 1 base and J by 4 bases; unmatched bases: 6. The CDR3 sequence is CASSPRAGERETQYF. The DNA of the CDR3 is TGTGCCAGCTCACCACGGGCGGGAGAACGAGAGACCCAGTACTTC. The full variable domain, with the rest looked up from reference TRBV18 and TRBJ2-5, is NAGVMQNPRHLVRRRGQEARLRCSPMKGHSHVYWYRQLPEEGLKFMVYLQKENIIDESGMPKERFSAEFPKEGPSILRIQQVVRGDSAAYFCASSPRAGERETQYFGPGTRLLVL.

This clone appeared a single time. The genes are TRBV6-5 and TRBJ1-2; 12 nucleotides line up with TRBD1. The J segment lost 8 bases and the V segment lost 3 bases, leaving 7 bases of the junction unmatched. Looked up from germline, CDR1 is MNHEY and CDR2 is SVGAGI. The CDR3 contains 15 residues. The CDR3 region is CASSYLGQGASGYTF. CDR3 sequence (DNA): TGTGCCAGCAGTTATCTGGGACAGGGGGCATCAGGCTACACCTTC.

The table lists this clone with a count of one. V and J are TRBV2 and TRBJ2-2; 9 positions agree with TRBD1. V lost 7 bases and J lost 6; bases outside the gene matches: 6. The CDR3 loop spans 14 amino acids. Germline CDR1 reads SNHLY; CDR2 reads FYNNEI. In DNA, the CDR3 is TGTGCCAGCATGAGGGACAGGGATGCCGGGGAGCTGTTTTTT. Translation: CASMRDRDAGELFF.

The gene calls are TRBV18 and TRBJ2-2, with TRBD2 as a possible D gene (5 bases). V lost 3 bases, J lost 6 bases, and 8 bases lay in between. The germline gives CDR1 KGHSH, CDR2 LQKENI. The CDR3 has 13 residues. DNA for the CDR3: TGTGCCAGCTCACCTACGGGGTCCGGGGAGCTGTTTTTT. Its translation: CASSPTGSGELFF.

This chain uses TRBV7-9 with TRBJ1-3, with D unclear. This CDR3 comprises 16 residues. From germline, CDR1 is SEHNR and CDR2 FQNEAQ (reference sequence). V lost 4 bases and J lost 0, with 13 bases in between. The CDR3 spells CASSSGESGSGNTIYF. The CDR3 DNA is TGTGCCAGCAGCTCTGGGGAATCGGGCTCTGGAAACACCATATATTTT.

The chain links TRBV11-2 to TRBJ1-2; D is perhaps TRBD1 (5 bases). The CDR3 has 14 amino acids. Trimming took 5 bases from V and 5 from J, leaving 15 bases between them. Germline loops: CDR1 SGHAT, CDR2 FQNNGV. DNA for the CDR3: TGTGCCAGCAGCATATTGGGGACGGATTATGGCTACACCTTC. It codes for CASSILGTDYGYTF.

CDR3 protein: CASSERTVIGNQPQHF. DNA of the CDR3: TGTGCCAGCAGTGAGAGGACAGTGATCGGCAATCAGCCCCAGCATTTT. J is TRBJ1-5 and V is TRBV25-1; possibly TRBD1 for D (6 bases). The CDR3 is 16 residues long. Trimming left V 3 bases short and J 2 bases short, with 14 bases between. Germline CDR1 reads MGHDK; CDR2 reads SYGVNS.